The next 12 T cell receptor beta chains were all read from a single sample in a study of blood T cell repertoires in COVID-19. The table came from immunoSEQ multiplex PCR; TCRdb's copy has only in-frame clones and leaves some out. The data contain 250,000 to 350,000 clones, less than 85% of them singletons. Sequencing input: peripheral blood. The receptors were gathered from a human donor with COVID-19, enrolled during active disease. The donor label of this sample is uncertain.

The rearrangement uses TRBV6-6 and TRBJ2-7; 8 bases fit TRBD1. CDR1 is MNHNY, CDR2 SVGAGI, per germline (reference sequence). The CDR3 length is 16 residues. With V trimmed by 1 base and J by 6 bases, 11 bases remained unmatched. The CDR3 DNA reads as TGTGCCAGCAGTTACTATCGGACAGGGCAAGGCTCCGAGCAGTACTTC. Translated: CASSYYRTGQGSEQYF.

V is TRBV14 and J is TRBJ1-2; 10 bases line up with TRBD1. Germline CDR1 reads SGHDN; CDR2 reads FVKESK. V shed 1 base and J 4 bases; nucleotides not matched to a gene: 3. This CDR3 region has 15 residues. The CDR3 reads CASSQGGTGVYGYTF. The CDR3 coding sequence is TGTGCCAGCAGCCAAGGCGGGACAGGGGTCTATGGCTACACCTTC. The full variable domain, with the rest looked up from reference TRBV14 and TRBJ1-2, is EAGVTQFPSHSVIEKGQTVTLRCDPISGHDNLYWYRRVMGKEIKFLLHFVKESKQDESGMPNNRFLAERTGGTYSTLKVQPAELEDSGVYFCASSQGGTGVYGYTFGSGTRLTVV.

This sequence joins TRBV5-1 and TRBJ1-3; 7 bases are a match to TRBD1. From germline, CDR1 is SGHRS and CDR2 YFSETQ. V was clipped by 0 bases and J by 0 bases; unmatched bases: 3. The CDR3 is made up of 16 amino acids. CDR3 DNA sequence: TGCGCCAGCAGCTTGGCAGGGGGGAGCTCTGGAAACACCATATATTTT. Protein: CASSLAGGSSGNTIYF.

This chain joins TRBV29-1 and TRBJ2-7, with TRBD1 identical over 9 bases. V lost 4 bases and J lost 1; bases outside the gene matches: 5. The CDR3 totals 14 residues. The germline V gene has CDR1 SQVTM and CDR2 ANQGSEA. CDR3 in DNA: TGCAGCGTTGCCACGGGACAGGGTTCCTACGAGCAGTACTTC. Translating it yields CSVATGQGSYEQYF.

CDR3 bases: TGCGCCAGCAGCTTCCTCCCACTAGCGGACCTACGAGAGCAGTACTTC. Translation gives CASSFLPLADLREQYF. The rearrangement joins TRBV5-1 to TRBJ2-7, with 8 bases aligning to TRBD2. The CDR3 is 16 residues long. Per germline, CDR1 SGHRS and CDR2 YFSETQ. J lost 7 bases, V lost 2 bases, and 14 bases had no gene match. Complete variable domain (other parts from reference TRBV5-1 and TRBJ2-7): KAGVTQTPRYLIKTRGQQVTLSCSPISGHRSVSWYQQTPGQGLQFLFEYFSETQRNKGNFPGRFSGRQFSNSRSEMNVSTLELGDSALYLCASSFLPLADLREQYFGPGTRLTVT.

V is TRBV7-3 and J is TRBJ2-2; 14 nucleotides align to TRBD2. CDR1 and CDR2 from the germline V gene are SGHTA and FQGTGA. There are 18 residues in the CDR3. Trimming cost V 2 bases and J 5 bases; bases outside gene matches: 7. CDR3 protein: CASSLLGWTSGRTGELFF. The CDR3 coding sequence is TGTGCCAGCAGCTTATTGGGCTGGACTAGCGGGAGGACCGGGGAGCTGTTTTTT.

The V gene is TRBV7-3, the J gene TRBJ1-2; TRBD1 might be the D (6 bases). The CDR3 is 14 residues long. Germline-derived CDR1 and CDR2 are SGHTA and FQGTGA. Trimming took off 3 bases at V and 6 bases at J, with 14 bases between the two ends. CDR3 residues: CASSLYRVGDGYTF. The CDR3 region has the DNA TGTGCCAGCAGCTTGTACAGGGTTGGTGATGGCTACACCTTC.

The genes are TRBV29-1 and TRBJ1-4; 7 nucleotides align to TRBD1. With 5 bases clipped from V and 5 bases from J, the junction kept 8 bases outside the gene matches. The CDR3 sequence is 14 residues long. CDR1 is SQVTM, CDR2 ANQGSEA, per germline. CDR3 DNA: TGCAGCGTTTCTTCCGGGACAGAGAATGAAAAACTGTTTTTT. It yields the protein CSVSSGTENEKLFF.

The chain has TRBV14 and TRBJ1-2, with TRBD1 matching over 7 bases. Trimming cost V 0 bases and J 5 bases; bases outside gene matches: 6. This CDR3 region has 15 residues. Germline loops: CDR1 SGHDN, CDR2 FVKESK. CDR3: CASSQDPGTEYGYTF. CDR3 sequence (DNA): TGTGCCAGCAGCCAAGATCCCGGGACAGAGTATGGCTACACCTTC.

This chain links TRBV18 with TRBJ2-7, with D tentatively TRBD2 (6 bases). The CDR3 is made up of 14 amino acids. Germline V CDR1 and CDR2: KGHSH, LQKENI. The V end lost 2 bases, the J end lost 5 bases, and 13 bases lay between the germline ends. Here the CDR3 reads CASSPGAGRHEQYF. The DNA for the CDR3 is TGTGCCAGCTCACCAGGGGCAGGGAGGCACGAGCAGTACTTC.

In its sample, this clone was seen a few times. The chain employs TRBV6-5 and TRBJ1-1, with 8 bases matching TRBD1. Germline V gene sequence: CDR1 MNHEY, CDR2 SVGAGI. V lost 1 base and J lost 1; bases outside the gene matches: 5. The CDR3 contains 16 residues. DNA of the CDR3: TGTGCCAGCAGTTACTTTGGACAGGGCGGGAACACTGAAGCTTTCTTT. This encodes CASSYFGQGGNTEAFF.

The rearrangement uses TRBV7-3 and TRBJ2-1, with D maybe TRBD2 (7 bases). Germline CDR1 reads SGHTA; CDR2 reads FQGTGA. V shed 1 base and J shed 4 bases, with 8 bases lying between them. This CDR3 spans 14 amino acids. CDR3 sequence: CASSLKGGYNEQFF. CDR3 nucleotide sequence: TGTGCCAGCAGCTTAAAGGGGGGGTACAATGAGCAGTTCTTC.